Following are 32 T cell receptor beta chains from one sample sequenced in a study of tumor-infiltrating lymphocytes in primary liver carcinoma. Unsorted whole blood supplied the blood RNA, and germline DNA was isolated too. TCR beta cDNA was reverse-transcribed from roughly 520 ng of total RNA. The reaction used a constant-region primer and ProtoScript II reverse transcriptase. Nested multiplex PCR, run for three rounds with slightly modified ARM-PCR, yielded TCR beta libraries. A C-beta reverse primer and TRBV1-TRBV30 forward primers served in each of the first two PCR rounds, at ten to eleven cycles apiece. TCRdb used MiXCR to reprocess the multiplex PCR reads, holding one entry per CDR3 protein. The sample includes fewer than 250,000 distinct CDR3 sequences, less than 70% of them seen just once. Sequences were obtained from peripheral blood. The receptors shown here come from a woman aged 55 to 70 with primary liver carcinoma and hepatitis B virus infection.

This clonotype was recorded at least ten times. V and J are TRBV5-6 and TRBJ2-2; the D is unclear. Germline V gene sequence: CDR1 SGHDT, CDR2 YYEEEE. There are 13 residues in the CDR3. Trimming shortened V by 4 bases and J by 1 base, and 5 bases separated the two germline ends. The CDR3 is CASSPMNTGELFF. The CDR3 region has the DNA TGTGCCAGCAGCCCTATGAACACCGGGGAGCTGTTTTTT.

This clonotype was counted at least ten times. The chain links TRBV4-1 to TRBJ1-2; weak D call: TRBD1 (5 bases). Germline values: CDR1 MGHRA, CDR2 YSYEKL. This CDR3 is 19 amino acids long. Between the trimmed V and J ends, which lost 1 base and 3 bases, there was a span of 24 bases. CDR3 amino acids: CASSQAPEDPLTDHYGYTF. In nucleotides, the CDR3 is TGCGCCAGCAGCCAAGCCCCAGAAGACCCCCTGACAGATCACTATGGCTACACCTTC.

This chain uses TRBV28 with TRBJ1-5, with TRBD1 as a possible D gene (5 bases). Trimming took off 6 bases at V and 4 bases at J, with 16 bases between the two ends. Germline V lookup: CDR1 MDHEN, CDR2 SYDVKM. The CDR3 loop spans 15 amino acids. The CDR3, as DNA: TGTGCCAGCAGACCCGACAGTACTCTTAATCAGCCCCAGCATTTT. This codes for CASRPDSTLNQPQHF. Using reference TRBV28 and TRBJ1-5 for the parts outside the CDR3, the full variable domain is DVKVTQSSRYLVKRTGEKVFLECVQDMDHENMFWYRQDPGLGLRLIYFSYDVKMKEKGDIPEGYSVSREKKERFSLILESASTNQTSMYLCASRPDSTLNQPQHFGDGTRLSIL.

A word on this clonotype: A read error may produce the germline difference seen at one junction end. The chain combines TRBV7-9 with TRBJ2-5, with D possibly matching TRBD2 (6 bases). Germline lookup yields CDR1 SEHNR and CDR2 FQNEAQ (reference sequence). The CDR3 has 15 amino acids. The CDR3: CASSYIDWGEEIQYF. Written as DNA, the CDR3 is TGTGCCAGCAGTTACATCGACTGGGGGGAGGAGATCCAGTACTTC.

For this clonotype: Relative to the germline gene, one junction end is altered; a read error may explain this. The chain recombines TRBV11-2 with TRBJ2-1; D possibly corresponds to TRBD1 (5 bases). Per the germline V gene, CDR1 is SGHAT and CDR2 is FQNNGV. The CDR3 contains 15 residues. The CDR3 protein is CASSLGAGSYYEQFF. Here the CDR3 DNA reads TGTGCCAGCAGCTTAGGTGCAGGGTCCTACTATGAGCAGTTCTTC.

Details on this clonotype: Possible read error: a much larger clone is one base away. The chain recombines TRBV6-6 with TRBJ1-5; D not resolved. CDR3 length: 13 amino acids. From germline, CDR1 is MNHNY and CDR2 SVGAGI (reference sequence). V lost 5 bases, J lost 6 bases, and 11 bases lay in between. For the CDR3, the DNA is TGTGCCAGCAGTGCATGGGGAGGTCAGCCCCAGCATTTT. As protein: CASSAWGGQPQHF.

The count of this clonotype is one. One junction end does not reproduce the germline sequence, and a read error may be involved. The chain employs TRBV4-1 and TRBJ1-5; weak D call: TRBD1 (5 bases). The CDR3 runs to 16 residues. CDR1 is MGHRA, CDR2 YSYEKL, per germline. The CDR3 loop is CASSQDAGERGQPQQF. The DNA of the CDR3 is TGCGCCAGCAGCCAAGATGCGGGGGAGAGAGGGCAGCCCCAGCAGTTT.

This clonotype was counted at least ten times. The chain recombines TRBV6-1 with TRBJ1-5; the match to TRBD1 covers 7 bases. The trim removed 7 bases at V and 2 bases at J, leaving 11 bases unmatched. Looked up from germline, CDR1 is MNHNS and CDR2 is SASEGT. CDR3 size: 16 residues. This CDR3 is CASKDRARGGNQPQHF. The DNA for the CDR3 is TGTGCCAGCAAAGACAGGGCCCGGGGGGGCAATCAGCCCCAGCATTTT.

Worth noting for this clonotype: Relative to the germline gene, one junction end is altered; a read error may explain this. The gene calls are TRBV12-3 or TRBV12-4 and TRBJ2-7; maybe TRBD2 (5 bases). This CDR3 has 15 residues. Written as DNA, the CDR3 is TGTGCCAGCAGTCCGGGGATAGTCGCCTCCTACGAGCAGTACTTT. The encoded protein is CASSPGIVASYEQYF.

The chain is built from TRBV6-5 and TRBJ2-3; D might be TRBD1 or TRBD2, each matching 5 bases. V was pared by 6 bases and J by 5 bases, with 21 bases between. CDR3 size: 16 residues. Germline V CDR1 and CDR2: MNHEY, SVGAGI. The CDR3 here is CASRGTGTTGIDTQYF. The CDR3 nucleotides read TGTGCCAGCAGAGGAACCGGGACGACTGGCATAGATACGCAGTATTTT.

This clonotype was recorded only once. An end of the junction does not agree with germline; a read error may underlie this. The gene calls are TRBV11-2 and TRBJ2-4; 14 bases fit TRBD2. CDR1 SGHAT and CDR2 FQNNGV come from the germline V gene. The CDR3 consists of 19 residues. As DNA, the CDR3 is TGTGCCAGCAGTCCTCGACTAGCGGGAGGGCCTCGGATCAAAAACACTCAGAACTTC. This translates into CASSPRLAGGPRIKNTQNF.

Of note for this clonotype: At one boundary the junction diverges from the germline segment, which might be a read error. The chain uses TRBV5-1 and TRBJ2-2; D is possibly TRBD2 (7 bases). The germline V gene has CDR1 SGHRS and CDR2 YFSETQ. This CDR3 has 14 residues. This chain's CDR3 is CANSRGAGTGELFF. For the CDR3, the DNA is TGCGCCAACAGCCGGGGGGCGGGGACCGGGGAGCTGTTTTTT.

Notes on this clonotype: Possible read error: a much larger clone is one base away. This rearrangement joins TRBV6-5 to TRBJ1-1; no definite D call. The CDR3 is 14 amino acids. V was pared by 4 bases and J by 3 bases, with 12 bases between. Per the germline V gene, CDR1 is MNHEY and CDR2 is SVGAGI. The CDR3 here is CASSFKGFDTEAFF. CDR3 in DNA: TGTGCCAGCAGTTTCAAGGGATTCGACACTGAAGCTTTCTTT.

CDR3 sequence reads: CASSWGGGQETQYF. The CDR3 nucleotides are TGTGCCAGCAGCTGGGGGGGGGGGCAAGAGACCCAGTACTTC. The chain employs TRBV7-9 and TRBJ2-5; TRBD2 matches 7 bases. The CDR3 runs 14 residues. J was trimmed by 2 bases and V by 4 bases; bases with no gene match: 4. Germline assignment: CDR1 SEHNR and CDR2 FQNEAQ (reference sequence).

Comments on this clonotype: Being one base from a much bigger clone, this may be a read error. This chain links TRBV10-2 with TRBJ2-7, with 10 nucleotides matching TRBD2. CDR3 size: 14 residues. J gave up 6 bases and V 4 bases, and 6 bases lay outside the gene matches. Germline loops: CDR1 WSHSY, CDR2 SAAADI. CDR3 sequence reads: CASSVKAGGLEQYF. As DNA, the CDR3 is TGCGCCAGCAGTGTGAAAGCGGGAGGGCTCGAGCAGTACTTC.

As for this clonotype: At one end the junction does not follow the germline gene, possibly because of a read error. The chain recombines TRBV4-1 with TRBJ2-1; the match to TRBD1 covers 8 bases. The CDR3 totals 17 residues. Germline V lookup: CDR1 MGHRA, CDR2 YSYEKL. The CDR3 region has the DNA TGCGCCAGGAGCCACCAAACCCTCCTTACAGGGGGCAATGAGCAGTTCTTC. It translates to CARSHQTLLTGGNEQFF.

The chain has TRBV11-2 and TRBJ2-2, with D hard to call. V shed 1 base and J shed 6 bases, with 9 bases lying between them. Germline assignment: CDR1 SGHAT and CDR2 FQNNGV. This CDR3 comprises 14 residues. The CDR3 protein is CASSLGSYAGELFF. The CDR3 DNA sequence: TGTGCCAGCAGCTTAGGGTCGTACGCCGGGGAGCTGTTTTTT. The variable domain in full, completed from reference TRBV11-2 and TRBJ2-2, reads EAGVAQSPRYKIIEKRQSVAFWCNPISGHATLYWYQQILGQGPKLLIQFQNNGVVDDSQLPKDRFSAERLKGVDSTLKIQPAKLEDSAVYLCASSLGSYAGELFFGEGSRLTVL.

With regard to this clonotype: The junction does not match germline at one end; this may be a read error. The V gene is TRBV14, the J gene TRBJ1-2; D gene ambiguous. CDR3 length: 14 residues. Germline loops: CDR1 SGHDN, CDR2 FVKESK. The CDR3 loop is CVSSQDHGIYGYTF. The CDR3, as DNA: TGTGTCAGCAGCCAAGATCACGGAATTTATGGCTACACCTTC.

There are many counts of this clonotype. The chain links TRBV4-2 to TRBJ1-1, with D tentatively TRBD1 (5 bases). The germline CDR1 and CDR2 sequences are LGHNA and YNFKEQ. Trimming left V 3 bases short and J 2 bases short, with 22 bases between. The CDR3 is 18 amino acids. The CDR3 is CASSHGRRVRVQNTEAFF. The CDR3 DNA is TGTGCCAGCAGCCACGGTCGCAGGGTACGGGTCCAAAACACTGAAGCTTTCTTT.

This clonotype was recorded at least ten times. The rearrangement links TRBV6-1 to TRBJ1-5, with 7 bases fitting TRBD1. Trimming took 3 bases from V and 1 from J; bases not matched to a gene: 3. CDR1 and CDR2 from the germline V gene are MNHNS and SASEGT. This CDR3 is 15 amino acids long. The CDR3 region is CASSDTTGSNQPQHF. In DNA, the CDR3 is TGTGCCAGCAGTGACACGACAGGGAGCAATCAGCCCCAGCATTTT.

On this clonotype: The junction and the germline gene differ at one end; a read error may be behind it. The chain has TRBV11-2 and TRBJ2-1, with D maybe TRBD2 (5 bases). Germline loops: CDR1 SGHAT, CDR2 FQNNGV. The CDR3 has 14 residues. This chain's CDR3 is CASSLAGTYDDQFF. The CDR3, as DNA: TGTGCCAGCAGCTTAGCGGGAACCTACGATGATCAGTTCTTC.

V usage is TRBV6-1 and J usage is TRBJ1-2; TRBD1 might be the D (6 bases). V was shortened by 6 bases and J by 2 bases, with 16 bases between the two germline ends. This CDR3 spans 15 amino acids. CDR1 MNHNS and CDR2 SASEGT come from the germline V gene. The DNA of the CDR3 is TGTGCCAGCAGCGAAAACCTTGGGGGCAACTATGGCTACACCTTC. Translation gives CASSENLGGNYGYTF.

This clonotype was seen a handful of times. Since a much larger clone is just one base distant, this may be a read error. The V gene is TRBV6-2 or TRBV6-3, the J gene TRBJ2-1, with D perhaps TRBD1 or TRBD2 (6 bases each). Germline V CDR1 and CDR2: MNHEY, SVGEGT. This CDR3 region has 14 residues. The CDR3 bases are TGTGCCAGCAGAAAACAGGTCGGGGGCAATGTGCAGTTCTTC. It specifies CASRKQVGGNVQFF.

This clonotype is categorized as medium-sized. The chain has TRBV11-2 and TRBJ1-4; possible D gene TRBD1, 6 bases. The CDR3 loop spans 15 amino acids. Germline CDR1 reads SGHAT; CDR2 reads FQNNGV. V lost 4 bases and J 4 bases, leaving 13 bases between the germline ends. CDR3 in amino acids: CASSSQGGGNEKLFF. In DNA form, the CDR3 reads TGTGCCAGCAGCTCGCAAGGGGGAGGTAATGAAAAACTGTTTTTT. Looking up the rest from reference TRBV11-2 and TRBJ1-4 gives the full variable domain: EAGVAQSPRYKIIEKRQSVAFWCNPISGHATLYWYQQILGQGPKLLIQFQNNGVVDDSQLPKDRFSAERLKGVDSTLKIQPAKLEDSAVYLCASSSQGGGNEKLFFGSGTQLSVL.

As regards this clonotype: This sequence may be a read error, since a much larger clone differs from it by one base. The rearrangement joins TRBV4-1 to TRBJ2-1; TRBD2 matches 8 bases. The CDR3 loop spans 14 amino acids. Germline CDR1 reads MGHRA; CDR2 reads YSYEKL. V dropped 1 base and J dropped 9; count of bases not matched to a gene: 5. CDR3: CASSQGGLDGEQFF. CDR3 nucleotide sequence: TGCGCCAGCAGCCAAGGGGGACTAGACGGTGAGCAGTTCTTC.

Concerning this clonotype itself: A much larger clone differs from this one at a single base, so this may be a read error. This chain links TRBV5-4 with TRBJ2-7; D is possibly TRBD1 (5 bases). Germline V lookup: CDR1 SGHNT, CDR2 YYREEE (reference sequence). The CDR3 totals 14 residues. CDR3 residues: CASSLRGSSYERYF. DNA for the CDR3: TGTGCCAGCAGCTTGAGGGGTAGCTCCTACGAGCGGTACTTC.

Details on this clonotype: Given a much more abundant clone one base away, this may be a read error. The CDR3 DNA follows: TGTACCATCAGGACTAGCGGGGAAGAGACCCAGTACTTC. Translating gives CTIRTSGEETQYF. The chain has TRBV10-3 and TRBJ2-5, with 12 bases fitting TRBD2. This CDR3 has 13 amino acids. Germline CDR1 is ENHRY and CDR2 is SYGVKD.

This clonotype was detected many times. V gene TRBV12-3 or TRBV12-4 combines with J gene TRBJ1-1; TRBD1 is a possible D gene (5 bases). The CDR3 is 11 residues long. Trimming took off 3 bases at V and 11 bases at J, with 10 bases between the two ends. DNA of the CDR3: TGTGCCAGCAGTTTGGACGGGGGGGCTTTCTTT. The encoded protein is CASSLDGGAFF.

V is TRBV6-5 and J is TRBJ2-1; 11 nucleotides align to TRBD2. The ends lost 7 bases at V and 14 bases at J; junction bases unmatched: 13. Germline V gene sequence: CDR1 MNHEY, CDR2 SVGAGI. The CDR3 consists of 14 residues. CDR3 region: CASTPEPTSGIEFF. CDR3 nucleotides: TGTGCCAGCACCCCCGAACCGACTAGCGGGATTGAGTTCTTC.

The CDR3 is CASSLGPSSTDTQYF. Here the CDR3 DNA reads TGTGCCAGCAGCTTGGGTCCATCTAGCACAGATACGCAGTATTTT. V gene TRBV5-4 combines with J gene TRBJ2-3; D is ambiguous. V was shortened by 0 bases and J by 0 bases, with 8 bases between the two germline ends. The CDR3 is 15 residues long. Per germline, CDR1 SGHNT and CDR2 YYREEE (reference sequence).

This clonotype was detected only a few times. Relative to the germline gene, one junction end is altered; a read error may explain this. This chain links TRBV10-1 with TRBJ2-2; maybe TRBD2 (6 bases). From germline, CDR1 is WNHNN and CDR2 SYGVQD (reference sequence). The CDR3 sequence is 14 residues long. CDR3 in DNA: TGCGCCAGCCGTGAGACTAGGAACGGTGGGGAGCTGTTTTTT. It specifies CASRETRNGGELFF.

Remarks on this clonotype: This could be a read error, since a much larger clone is one nucleotide away. This rearrangement joins TRBV6-5 to TRBJ1-6; 9 bases are a match to TRBD1. Per germline, CDR1 MNHEY and CDR2 SVGAGI. V was clipped by 7 bases and J by 8 bases; unmatched bases: 9. The length of the CDR3 is 15 residues. The CDR3 nucleotides are TGTGCCAGCACCTCGCGTAGACAGGGGGATTCACCCCTCCACTTT. Its protein product is CASTSRRQGDSPLHF.